A single T cell receptor beta chain is shown here with its context. As yet, its antigen is unknown. A single record per CDR3 protein comes from TCRdb applying MiXCR to the 5' RACE reads. The sample includes roughly 170,000 distinct CDR3 sequences, approximately 18% of them seen just once. This sample was included in a study of T-cell memory formation after mild COVID-19. Study-wide context: TCR clusters were largely donor specific.

The CDR3 is made up of 16 amino acids. J lost 2 bases, V lost 8 bases, and 10 bases had no gene match. Per the germline V gene, CDR1 is MNHEY and CDR2 is SVGAGI. Study-level findings and limits: Clones which contracted sat mainly in CM and EM if CD4+, and in EMRA if CD8+. Whereas later expanders leaned CD4+, clones contracting day 15 to 85 showed a balanced CD4/CD8 makeup.

The chain has TRBV6-5 and TRBJ2-5, with 11 nucleotides matching TRBD1. Source material: PBMCs or a T cell subset sorted from them (not recorded which). The receptor's source is a young man who had mild COVID-19 (a few samples of this study predate the infection). Cell type and time point are not known. The CDR3 spells CASPTKDRGRQETQYF. The CDR3 DNA reads TGTGCCAGCCCAACCAAGGACAGGGGGCGGCAAGAGACCCAGTACTTC.